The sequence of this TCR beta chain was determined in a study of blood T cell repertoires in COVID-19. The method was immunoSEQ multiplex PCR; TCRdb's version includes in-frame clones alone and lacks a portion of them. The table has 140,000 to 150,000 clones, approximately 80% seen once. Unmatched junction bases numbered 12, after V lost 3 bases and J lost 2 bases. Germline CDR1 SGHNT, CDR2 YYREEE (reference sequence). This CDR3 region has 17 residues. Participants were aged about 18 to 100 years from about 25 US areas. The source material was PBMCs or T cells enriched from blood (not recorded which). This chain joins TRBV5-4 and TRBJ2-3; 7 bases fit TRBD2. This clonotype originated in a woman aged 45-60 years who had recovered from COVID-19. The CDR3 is CASSSIGGNLTTDTQYF. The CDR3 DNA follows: TGTGCCAGCAGCTCGATCGGGGGGAACCTCACCACAGATACGCAGTATTTT.